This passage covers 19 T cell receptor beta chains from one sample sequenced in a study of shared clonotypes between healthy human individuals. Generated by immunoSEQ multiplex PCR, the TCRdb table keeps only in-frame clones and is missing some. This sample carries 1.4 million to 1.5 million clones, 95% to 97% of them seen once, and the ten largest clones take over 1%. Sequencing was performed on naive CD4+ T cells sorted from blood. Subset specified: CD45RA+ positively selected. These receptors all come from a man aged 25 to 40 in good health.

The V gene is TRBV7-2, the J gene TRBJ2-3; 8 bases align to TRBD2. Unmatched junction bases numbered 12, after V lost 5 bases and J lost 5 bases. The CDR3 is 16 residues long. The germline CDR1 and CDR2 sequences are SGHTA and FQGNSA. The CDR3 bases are TGTGCCAGCAGCACCGCCGGGGCGGGGGGTCAAGATACGCAGTATTTT. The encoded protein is CASSTAGAGGQDTQYF.

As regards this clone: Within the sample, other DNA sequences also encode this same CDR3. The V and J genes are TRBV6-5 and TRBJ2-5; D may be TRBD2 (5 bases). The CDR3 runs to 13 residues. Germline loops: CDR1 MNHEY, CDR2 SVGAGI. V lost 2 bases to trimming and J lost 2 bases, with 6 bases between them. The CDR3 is CASSYRGQETQYF. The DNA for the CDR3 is TGTGCCAGCAGTTACAGAGGGCAAGAGACCCAGTACTTC.

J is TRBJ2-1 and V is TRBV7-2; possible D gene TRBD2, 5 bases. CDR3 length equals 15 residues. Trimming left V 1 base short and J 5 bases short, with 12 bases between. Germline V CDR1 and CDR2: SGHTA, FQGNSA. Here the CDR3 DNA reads TGTGCCAGCAGCTTAGGCGGGTTAGAGAACAATGAGCAGTTCTTC. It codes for CASSLGGLENNEQFF.

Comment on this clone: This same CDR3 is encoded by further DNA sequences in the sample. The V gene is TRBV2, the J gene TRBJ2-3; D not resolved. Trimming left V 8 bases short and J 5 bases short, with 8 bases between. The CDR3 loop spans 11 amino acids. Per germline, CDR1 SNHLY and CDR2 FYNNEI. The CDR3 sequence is CASSGGDTQYF. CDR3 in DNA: TGTGCCAGCTCGGGCGGAGATACGCAGTATTTT.

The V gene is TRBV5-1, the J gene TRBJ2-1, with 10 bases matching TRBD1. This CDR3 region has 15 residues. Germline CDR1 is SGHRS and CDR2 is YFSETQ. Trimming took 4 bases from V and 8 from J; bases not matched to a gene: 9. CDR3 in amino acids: CASSPPGQGIDEQFF. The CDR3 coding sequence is TGCGCCAGCAGCCCACCGGGACAGGGGATCGATGAGCAGTTCTTC.

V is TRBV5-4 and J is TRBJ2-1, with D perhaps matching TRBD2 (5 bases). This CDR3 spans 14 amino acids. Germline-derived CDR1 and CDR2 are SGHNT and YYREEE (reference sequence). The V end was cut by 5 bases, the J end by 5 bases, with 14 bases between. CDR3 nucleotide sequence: TGTGCCAGCAGTATAGGGAGCCTGAACAATGAGCAGTTCTTC. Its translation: CASSIGSLNNEQFF.

In DNA form, the CDR3 reads TGTGCCAGCAGTAGGACGCGACAATCCCTCCATCAGCCCCAGCATTTT. This translates into CASSRTRQSLHQPQHF. This chain joins TRBV28 and TRBJ1-5; D is undetermined. The ends were cut back, 5 bases at V and 5 bases at J, with 19 bases in the middle. This CDR3 comprises 16 residues. The germline gives CDR1 MDHEN, CDR2 SYDVKM.

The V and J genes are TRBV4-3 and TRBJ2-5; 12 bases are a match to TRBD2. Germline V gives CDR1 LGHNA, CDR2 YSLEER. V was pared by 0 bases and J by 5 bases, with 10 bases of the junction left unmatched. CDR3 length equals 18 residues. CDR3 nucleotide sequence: TGCGCCAGCAGCCAAGAACTAGCGGGAGGATCTATGTGGGAGACCCAGTACTTC. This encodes CASSQELAGGSMWETQYF.

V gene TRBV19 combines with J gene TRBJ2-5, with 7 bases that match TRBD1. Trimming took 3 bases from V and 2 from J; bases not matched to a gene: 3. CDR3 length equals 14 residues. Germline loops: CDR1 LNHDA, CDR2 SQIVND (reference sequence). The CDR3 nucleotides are TGTGCCAGTAGTATCGACAGGGCACAAGAGACCCAGTACTTC. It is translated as CASSIDRAQETQYF.

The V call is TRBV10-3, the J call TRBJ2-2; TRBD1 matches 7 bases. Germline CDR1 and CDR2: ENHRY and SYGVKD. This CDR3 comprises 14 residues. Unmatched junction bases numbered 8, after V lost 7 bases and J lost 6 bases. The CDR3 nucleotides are TGTGCCATCACCGGGACAGAGCGCGCCGGGGAGCTGTTTTTT. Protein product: CAITGTERAGELFF.

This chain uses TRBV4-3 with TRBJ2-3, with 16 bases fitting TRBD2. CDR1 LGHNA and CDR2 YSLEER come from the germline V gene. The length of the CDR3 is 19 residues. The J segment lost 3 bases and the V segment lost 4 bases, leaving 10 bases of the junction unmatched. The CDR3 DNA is TGCGCCAGCAGCCGGGGACTAGCGGGAGGGCCTGGGAGTACAGATACGCAGTATTTT. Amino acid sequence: CASSRGLAGGPGSTDTQYF.

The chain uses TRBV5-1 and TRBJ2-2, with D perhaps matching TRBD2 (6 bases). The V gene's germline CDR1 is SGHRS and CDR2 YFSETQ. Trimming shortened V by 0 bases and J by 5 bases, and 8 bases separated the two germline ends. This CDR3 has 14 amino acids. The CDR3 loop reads CASSLGLVTGELFF. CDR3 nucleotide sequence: TGCGCCAGCAGCTTGGGACTAGTGACCGGGGAGCTGTTTTTT.

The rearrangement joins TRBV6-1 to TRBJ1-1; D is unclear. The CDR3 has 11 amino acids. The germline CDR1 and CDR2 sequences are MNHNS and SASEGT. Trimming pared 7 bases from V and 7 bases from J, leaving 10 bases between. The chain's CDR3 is CASKAQIEAFF. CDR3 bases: TGTGCCAGCAAGGCGCAGATTGAAGCTTTCTTT.

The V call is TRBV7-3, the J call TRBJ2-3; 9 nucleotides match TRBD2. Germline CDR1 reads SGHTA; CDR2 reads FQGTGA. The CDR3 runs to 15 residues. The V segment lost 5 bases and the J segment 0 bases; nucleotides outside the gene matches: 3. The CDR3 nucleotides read TGTGCCAGCAGCCTGACTAGCGGAAGCACAGATACGCAGTATTTT. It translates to CASSLTSGSTDTQYF.

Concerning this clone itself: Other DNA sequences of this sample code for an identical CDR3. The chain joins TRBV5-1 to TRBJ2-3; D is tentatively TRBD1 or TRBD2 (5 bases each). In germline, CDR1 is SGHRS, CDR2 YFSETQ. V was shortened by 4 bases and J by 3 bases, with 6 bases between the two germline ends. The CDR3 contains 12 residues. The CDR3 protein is CASSGGTDTQYF. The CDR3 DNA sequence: TGCGCCAGCAGCGGGGGTACAGATACGCAGTATTTT.

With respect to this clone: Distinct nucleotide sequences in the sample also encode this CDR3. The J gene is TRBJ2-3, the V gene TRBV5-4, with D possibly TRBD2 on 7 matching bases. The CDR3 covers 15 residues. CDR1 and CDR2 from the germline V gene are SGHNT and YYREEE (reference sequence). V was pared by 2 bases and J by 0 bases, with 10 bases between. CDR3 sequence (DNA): TGTGCCAGCAGCTTTGGGGGGGCTAGCACAGATACGCAGTATTTT. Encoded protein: CASSFGGASTDTQYF.

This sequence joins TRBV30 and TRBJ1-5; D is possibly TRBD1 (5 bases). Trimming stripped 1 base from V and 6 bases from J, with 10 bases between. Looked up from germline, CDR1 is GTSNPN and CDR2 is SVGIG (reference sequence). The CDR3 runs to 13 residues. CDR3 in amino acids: CAWSGRGGQPQHF. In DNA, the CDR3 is TGTGCCTGGAGTGGTAGGGGAGGTCAGCCCCAGCATTTT.

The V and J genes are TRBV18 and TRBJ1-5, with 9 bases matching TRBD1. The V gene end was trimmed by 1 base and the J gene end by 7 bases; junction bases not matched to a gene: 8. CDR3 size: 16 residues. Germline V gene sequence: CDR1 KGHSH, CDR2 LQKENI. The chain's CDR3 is CASSPLGDRAEQPQHF. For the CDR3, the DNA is TGTGCCAGCTCACCACTTGGGGACAGGGCGGAACAGCCCCAGCATTTT.

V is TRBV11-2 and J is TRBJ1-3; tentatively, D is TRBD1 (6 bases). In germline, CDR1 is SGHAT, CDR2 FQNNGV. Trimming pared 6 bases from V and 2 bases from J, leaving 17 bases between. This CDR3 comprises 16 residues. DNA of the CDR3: TGTGCCAGCAGTCAGGGGTCGGTTTGGGCTGGAAACACCATATATTTT. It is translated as CASSQGSVWAGNTIYF.